This TCR beta chain originates from a study of blood T cells in healthy people across ages. Comment on this clonotype: Its cognate antigen is unknown.

CDR1 DFQATT and CDR2 SNEGSKA come from the germline V gene (reference sequence). Trimming removed 2 bases at V and 11 bases at J, with 21 bases between. CDR3 length: 14 residues. Study-wide findings and caveats: Diversity of TCR beta per million T cells declined in a roughly linear way with age.

A J-beta primer mix and a sample-barcoded 5' primer were used in a second PCR of roughly 7 to 12 cycles. Through a template-switch adaptor with 12 random nucleotides, each cDNA molecule received a tag. Using its own MiXCR run on the 5' RACE reads, TCRdb lists one record per CDR3 protein. The sample consists of some 370,000 distinct CDR3 sequences, roughly half of them appearing once. This receptor was identified in a man in his fifties or sixties in good health. The genes are TRBV20-1 and TRBJ2-5; perhaps D is TRBD1 or TRBD2 (6 bases each). The sequenced sample consisted of blood. This CDR3 is CSARRGAANNEQYF. The CDR3, as DNA: TGCAGTGCTAGAAGGGGGGCGGCCAACAATGAGCAGTACTTC.